Included here is one T cell receptor (beta chain) sequence, with context. No antigen is known for it. The treatment denotes: around 19 received Ad26.COV2.S at low or high dose, single or two shots; 5 received placebo; per-sample allocation not given. Repertoires come from day 63 after the first vaccine or placebo injection. This record comes from a study of Ad26.COV2.S vaccination and SARS-CoV-2 variants. Turning to the study itself: Each vaccinee took Ad26.COV2.S intramuscularly, once or twice 56 days apart. The study, taken as a whole, reports: Measurements of TCR breadth and depth may have given underestimates of the total T cell responses.

Method: immunoSEQ multiplex PCR; TCRdb's copy keeps in-frame clones and lacks some. Of some 340,000 clones in the sample, around 85% were seen once. The V segment lost 7 bases and the J segment 5 bases; nucleotides outside the gene matches: 9. The CDR3 consists of 14 residues. Germline V gene lookup returns CDR1 SGHAT and CDR2 FQNNGV. The chain employs TRBV11-2 and TRBJ1-1, with TRBD1 identical over 8 bases. The origin of this receptor is a person aged 18-60 years who received the Ad26.COV2.S COVID-19 vaccine or a placebo. The starting material was peripheral blood, obtained in a trial of Ad26.COV2.S vaccine versus placebo. Here the CDR3 DNA reads TGTGCCAGCATCCTAGGGCAGGGGGCAACTGAAGCTTTCTTT. It specifies CASILGQGATEAFF.